A selection of T cell receptor beta chains follows, all from one sample in a study of blood T cell repertoires in COVID-19. The table came from immunoSEQ multiplex PCR; TCRdb's copy has only in-frame clones and leaves some out. The sample shows 250,000 to 300,000 clones, over 70% of them seen only once. Sequenced material: peripheral blood. The receptor source for this set is a man older than 75 with acute or convalescent COVID-19. Both conserved end residues are part of each CDR3. A row's size may be missing; if present it is once, few, many or a size class.

v_call: TRBV5-1; clone_size: few; cdr3_aa: CASSFGGNHGYTF
v_call: TRBV19; clone_size: -; cdr3_aa: CASSPTLGGVQYF
v_call: TRBV30; clone_size: -; cdr3_aa: CAWRQGVVYNSPLHF
v_call: TRBV2; clone_size: -; cdr3_aa: CASTNRDTSFEQYF
v_call: TRBV28; clone_size: -; cdr3_aa: CASGTGSSYEQYF
v_call: TRBV4-2; clone_size: -; cdr3_aa: CASSQVRGNNSPLHF
v_call: TRBV25-1; clone_size: -; cdr3_aa: CASNGQGGLYGYTF
v_call: TRBV3-1/TRBV3-2; clone_size: -; cdr3_aa: CASSQASVGDNSPLHF
v_call: TRBV3-1/TRBV3-2; clone_size: -; cdr3_aa: CASSPALLDDETQYF
v_call: TRBV7-8; clone_size: -; cdr3_aa: CASSSTQRNTIYF
v_call: TRBV20-1; clone_size: few; cdr3_aa: CSGTSDSEQYF
v_call: TRBV19; clone_size: -; cdr3_aa: CASSGDRGWNQPQHF
v_call: TRBV6-2/TRBV6-3; clone_size: -; cdr3_aa: CASSFMGFGAGELFF
v_call: TRBV19; clone_size: few; cdr3_aa: CASSTRDKTSGNTIYF
v_call: TRBV7-9; clone_size: -; cdr3_aa: CASSLSIGPELFF
v_call: TRBV10-3; clone_size: few; cdr3_aa: CAISESRGRDEKLFF
v_call: TRBV4-1; clone_size: -; cdr3_aa: CASSQTGLAGTEDTQYF
v_call: TRBV28; clone_size: -; cdr3_aa: CASSLSSGDNYGYTF
v_call: TRBV7-8; clone_size: -; cdr3_aa: CASSSEILAAKAKNIQYF
v_call: TRBV10-3; clone_size: -; cdr3_aa: CAISSPRDRGSDTEAFF
v_call: TRBV6-5; clone_size: -; cdr3_aa: CASSSSARNEQFF
v_call: TRBV28; clone_size: -; cdr3_aa: CASPPELAGGPEETQYF
v_call: TRBV2; clone_size: -; cdr3_aa: CASFAFSGQDKDEQFF
v_call: TRBV3-1/TRBV3-2; clone_size: once; cdr3_aa: CASSRRQGTNTGELFF
v_call: TRBV6-5; clone_size: -; cdr3_aa: CASRKSRGGTDTQYF
v_call: TRBV7-2; clone_size: once; cdr3_aa: CASSLVSGGNNEQFF
v_call: TRBV3-1/TRBV3-2; clone_size: -; cdr3_aa: CASSQDRGIAGYMGELFF
v_call: TRBV28; clone_size: -; cdr3_aa: CASSWGTVNTEAFF
v_call: TRBV28; clone_size: -; cdr3_aa: CASIRAPVTEAFF
v_call: TRBV4-2; clone_size: -; cdr3_aa: CASSPRGTNPTGELFF
v_call: TRBV19; clone_size: -; cdr3_aa: CASREGGDYTEAFF
v_call: TRBV7-2; clone_size: -; cdr3_aa: CASSLVWTSDTQYF
v_call: TRBV24-1; clone_size: once; cdr3_aa: CATSDPGTPNQPQHF
v_call: TRBV5-5; clone_size: -; cdr3_aa: CASSPGGGSYNEQFF
v_call: TRBV4-1; clone_size: many; cdr3_aa: CASSHPPGHPLDNSNEKLFF
v_call: TRBV18; clone_size: -; cdr3_aa: CASSAGQGQTQYF
v_call: TRBV18; clone_size: -; cdr3_aa: CASSPGGTGNQPQHF
v_call: TRBV6-6; clone_size: few; cdr3_aa: CASRPGGVGELFF
v_call: TRBV10-3; clone_size: -; cdr3_aa: CAISLTGDNQPQHF
v_call: TRBV18; clone_size: -; cdr3_aa: CASSLDRAFGMPLF